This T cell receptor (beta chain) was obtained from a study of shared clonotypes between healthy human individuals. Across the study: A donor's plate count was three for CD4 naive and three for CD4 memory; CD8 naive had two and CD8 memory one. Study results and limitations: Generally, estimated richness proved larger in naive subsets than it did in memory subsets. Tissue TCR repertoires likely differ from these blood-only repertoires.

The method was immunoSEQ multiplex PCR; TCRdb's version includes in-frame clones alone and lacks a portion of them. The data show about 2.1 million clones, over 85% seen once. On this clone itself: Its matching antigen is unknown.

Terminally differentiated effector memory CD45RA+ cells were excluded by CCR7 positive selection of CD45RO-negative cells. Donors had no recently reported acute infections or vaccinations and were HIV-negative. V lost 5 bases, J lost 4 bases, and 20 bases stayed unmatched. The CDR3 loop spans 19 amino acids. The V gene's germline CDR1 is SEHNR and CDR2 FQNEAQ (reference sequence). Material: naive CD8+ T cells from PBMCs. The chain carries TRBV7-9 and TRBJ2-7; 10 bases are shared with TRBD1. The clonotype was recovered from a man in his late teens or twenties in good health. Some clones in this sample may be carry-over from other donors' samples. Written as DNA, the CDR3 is TGTGCCAGCAGCACCAGCACTCCGAAAAGGGACAGGGGTTTGTACGAGCAGTACTTC. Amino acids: CASSTSTPKRDRGLYEQYF.